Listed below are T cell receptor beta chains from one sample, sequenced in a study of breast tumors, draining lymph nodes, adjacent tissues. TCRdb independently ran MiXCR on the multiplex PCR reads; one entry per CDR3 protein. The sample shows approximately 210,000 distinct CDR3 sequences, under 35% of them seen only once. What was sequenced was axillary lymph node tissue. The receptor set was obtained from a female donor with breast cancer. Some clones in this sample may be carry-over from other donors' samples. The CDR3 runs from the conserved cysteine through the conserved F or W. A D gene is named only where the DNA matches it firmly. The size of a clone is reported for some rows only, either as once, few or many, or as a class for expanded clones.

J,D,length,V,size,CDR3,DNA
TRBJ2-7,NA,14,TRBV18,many,CATSSGRHSYEQYF,TGTGCCACCTCATCGGGCAGGCACTCCTACGAGCAGTACTTC
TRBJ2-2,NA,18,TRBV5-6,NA,CASSSDTAPLVGTGELFF,TGTGCCAGCAGTTCTGACACGGCCCCCCTGGTTGGCACCGGGGAGCTGTTTTTT
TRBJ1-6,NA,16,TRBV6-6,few,CASSHPRGRTNSPLHF,TGTGCCAGCAGTCACCCGAGAGGTAGGACAAATTCACCCCTCCACTTT
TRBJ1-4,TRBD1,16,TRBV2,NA,CASSEVTGGANEKLFF,TGTGCCAGCAGTGAAGTAACAGGGGGCGCGAATGAAAAACTGTTTTTT
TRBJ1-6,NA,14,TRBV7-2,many,CASSSWGEGSPLHF,TGTGCCAGCAGCTCCTGGGGGGAGGGCTCACCCCTCCACTTT
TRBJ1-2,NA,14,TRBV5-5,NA,CASSLKQGRNGYTF,TGTGCCAGCAGCTTGAAACAGGGACGGAATGGCTACACCTTC
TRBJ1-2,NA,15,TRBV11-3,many,CASSSYKGQGYGYTF,TGTGCCAGCAGCTCGTACAAGGGGCAGGGATACGGCTACACCTTC
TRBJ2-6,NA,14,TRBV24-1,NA,CATSDKSGANVLTF,TGTGCCACCAGTGATAAGTCTGGGGCCAACGTCCTGACTTTC
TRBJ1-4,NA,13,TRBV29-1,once,CSSYSEGYEKLFF,TGCAGCAGTTACTCGGAGGGTTACGAAAAACTGTTTTTT
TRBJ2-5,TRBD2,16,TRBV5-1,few,CASSLVGGSSKETQYF,TGCGCCAGCAGCTTGGTCGGGGGGTCATCCAAAGAGACCCAGTACTTC
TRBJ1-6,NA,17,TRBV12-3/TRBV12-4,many,CASSSGRGASYNSPLHF,TGTGCCAGCAGTTCCGGGCGGGGGGCTTCCTATAATTCACCCCTCCACTTT
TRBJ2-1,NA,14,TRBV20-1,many,CSARVRSSYNEQFF,TGCAGTGCTAGGGTCCGGAGCTCCTACAATGAGCAGTTCTTC
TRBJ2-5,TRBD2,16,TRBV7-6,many,CASSGLSGGIQETQYF,TGTGCCAGCAGCGGACTTAGCGGGGGAATACAAGAGACCCAGTACTTC
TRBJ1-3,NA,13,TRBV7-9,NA,CASSLETGNTIYF,TGTGCCAGCAGCTTAGAGACAGGAAACACCATATATTTT
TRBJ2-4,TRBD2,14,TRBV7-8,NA,CASSFPGGKNIQYF,TGTGCCAGCAGCTTCCCGGGGGGTAAAAACATTCAGTACTTC
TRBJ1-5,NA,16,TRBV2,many,CASSLDSRSGNQPQHF,TGTGCCAGCAGTCTGGACTCCCGCTCGGGCAATCAGCCCCAGCATTTT
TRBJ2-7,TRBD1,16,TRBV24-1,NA,CATSSLTGQGANEQYF,TGTGCCACCAGCTCACTCACGGGACAGGGGGCCAACGAGCAGTACTTC
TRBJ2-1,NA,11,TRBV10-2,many,CASSATREQFF,TGCGCCAGCAGTGCTACTAGAGAGCAGTTCTTC
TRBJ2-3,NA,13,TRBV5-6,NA,CASIPRYGDTQYF,TGTGCCAGCATTCCGAGGTATGGAGATACGCAGTATTTT
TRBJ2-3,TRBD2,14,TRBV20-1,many,CSAYLAARADTQYF,TGCAGTGCCTATCTAGCGGCCCGGGCGGATACGCAGTATTTT
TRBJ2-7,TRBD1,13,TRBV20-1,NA,CSARGQGSYEQYF,TGCAGTGCCCGGGGACAGGGATCCTACGAGCAGTACTTC
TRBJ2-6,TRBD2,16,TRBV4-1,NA,CASSQASSGGANVLTF,TGCGCCAGCAGCCAGGCCTCTAGCGGGGGGGCCAACGTCCTGACTTTC
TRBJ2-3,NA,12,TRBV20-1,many,CTGLGPTDTQYF,TGCACTGGCTTGGGTCCCACAGATACGCAGTATTTT
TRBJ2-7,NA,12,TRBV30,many,CAWSVLFYEQYF,TGTGCCTGGAGTGTACTTTTCTACGAGCAGTACTTC
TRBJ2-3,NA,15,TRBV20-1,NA,CSARPVGGWTDTQYF,TGCAGTGCTAGACCGGTCGGGGGATGGACAGATACGCAGTATTTT
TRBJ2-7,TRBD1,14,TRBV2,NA,CASSEPGQGVLQYF,TGTGCCAGCAGTGAACCGGGACAGGGGGTTCTGCAGTACTTC
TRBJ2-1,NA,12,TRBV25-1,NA,CASTGLGNEQFF,TGTGCCAGCACCGGGCTTGGGAATGAGCAGTTCTTC
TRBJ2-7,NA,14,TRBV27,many,CASSYRERDYEQYF,TGTGCCAGCAGTTACAGGGAGCGGGACTACGAGCAGTACTTC
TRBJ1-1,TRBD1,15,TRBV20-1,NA,CSARVKTGGFTEAFF,TGCAGTGCTAGAGTTAAGACAGGGGGCTTCACTGAAGCTTTCTTT
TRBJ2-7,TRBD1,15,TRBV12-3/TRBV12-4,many,CASSSIRTGLYEQYF,TGTGCCAGCAGTTCCATCCGGACAGGGCTCTACGAGCAGTACTTC
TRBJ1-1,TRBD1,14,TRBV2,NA,CASRRTGVNTEAFF,TGTGCCAGCAGAAGGACAGGGGTTAACACTGAAGCTTTCTTT
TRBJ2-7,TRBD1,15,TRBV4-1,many,CASSQDRTGNYEQYF,TGCGCCAGCAGCCAAGATAGGACAGGAAACTACGAGCAGTACTTC
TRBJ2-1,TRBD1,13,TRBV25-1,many,CASGLQGGNEQFF,TGTGCCAGCGGCCTACAGGGGGGAAATGAGCAGTTCTTC
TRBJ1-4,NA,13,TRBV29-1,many,CSVEGRRNEKLFF,TGCAGCGTTGAAGGCAGGAGAAATGAAAAACTGTTTTTT
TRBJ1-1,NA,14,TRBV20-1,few,CSAQGPRMNTEAFF,TGCAGTGCCCAGGGACCGAGAATGAACACTGAAGCTTTCTTT
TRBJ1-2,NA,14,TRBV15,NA,CATSSLGSLYGYTF,TGTGCCACCAGCAGCTTGGGGAGTCTCTATGGCTACACCTTC
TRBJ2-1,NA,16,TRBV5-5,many,CASSSGKQGPYNEQFF,TGTGCCAGCAGCTCGGGAAAACAGGGCCCCTACAATGAGCAGTTCTTC
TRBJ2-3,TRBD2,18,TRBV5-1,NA,CASSLQGLAGANTDTQYF,TGCGCCAGCAGCTTACAAGGACTAGCGGGAGCCAACACAGATACGCAGTATTTT
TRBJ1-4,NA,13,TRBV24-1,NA,CAAVRGNHEKLFF,TGTGCCGCCGTCCGGGGAAACCATGAAAAACTGTTTTTT
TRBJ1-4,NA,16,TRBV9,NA,CASSVEPGSRGEKLFF,TGTGCCAGCAGCGTAGAGCCGGGCTCGAGAGGTGAAAAACTGTTTTTT
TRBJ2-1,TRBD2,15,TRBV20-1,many,CSARGTSGRKNEQFF,TGCAGTGCTAGAGGAACTAGCGGGAGGAAAAATGAGCAGTTCTTC